Presented here are 28 T cell receptor beta chains from one specimen sequenced in a study of T cell clonality in common variable immunodeficiency. Generated by immunoSEQ multiplex PCR, the TCRdb table keeps only in-frame clones and is missing some. The specimen has 50,000 to 60,000 clones, none found just once. Sequencing was carried out using peripheral blood mononuclear cells. These receptors came from a person between 18 and 75 years old in good health.

This clone was found many times. The read ends 3 residues early relative to the CDR3; the germline J gene fills the gap. At the DNA level, this CDR3 is encoded by other sequences in the same sample as well. V usage is TRBV7-2 and J usage is TRBJ2-4; no firm D call. The V end lost 6 bases, the J end lost 0 bases, and 9 bases lay between the germline ends. The germline gives CDR1 SGHTA, CDR2 FQGNSA. The CDR3 totals 14 residues. CDR3 bases read: TGTGCCAGCAGACAAGATTTAGCCAAAAACATT. Its protein product is CASRQDLAKNI. The full CDR3 is CASRQDLAKNIQYF.

This clone was picked up many times. The read gets to within 3 residues of the CDR3 end, and the germline J gene fills in the rest. The chain has TRBV5-8 and TRBJ1-2; no reliable D call. Between the trimmed V and J ends, which lost 2 bases and 6 bases, there was a span of 11 bases. The germline CDR1 and CDR2 sequences are SGHTS and YDEGEE. The length of the CDR3 is 13 residues. CDR3 bases read: TGTGCCAGCAGCTTAGGGCAGATAAATGGC. Residues: CASSLGQING. The full CDR3 sequence reads CASSLGQINGYTF.

This clone was seen many times. The CDR3 extends 3 residues past the end of the read, so its final part is completed from the germline J gene. The chain is built from TRBV7-2 and TRBJ2-2; D gene uncertain. Germline CDR1 SGHTA, CDR2 FQGNSA. The CDR3 sequence is 14 residues long. Between the trimmed V and J ends, which lost 3 bases and 0 bases, there was a span of 5 bases. The CDR3: CASSFYANTGELFF. Partial CDR3 DNA: TGTGCCAGCAGCTTCTATGCGAACACCGGGGAG.

As to this clone: Coverage ceases 3 residues before the CDR3 finishes, and the germline J gene fills in the end. The chain links TRBV5-6 to TRBJ2-1; tentatively, D is TRBD1 (5 bases). From germline, CDR1 is SGHDT and CDR2 YYEEEE. The CDR3 has 14 residues. The ends were cut back, 1 base at V and 7 bases at J, with 12 bases in the middle. The CDR3 sequence is CASSLLGQRNEQFF. CDR3 DNA, as far as it was read: TGTGCCAGCAGCTTGCTAGGACAACGGAATGAG.

The sample holds many counts of this clone. From the germline J gene comes the end of the CDR3, since the read stops 3 residues before it. This chain joins TRBV6-1 and TRBJ1-2; TRBD1 might be the D (6 bases). The germline gives CDR1 MNHNS, CDR2 SASEGT. There are 16 residues in the CDR3. The part of the CDR3 DNA that was read is TGTGCCAGCAGTGAAGCTCCCGGGACACAGGGTTACGGC. This gives the protein CASSEAPGTQGYG. The CDR3 in its entirety is CASSEAPGTQGYGYTF.

This clone was found many times. Read sequence stops 3 residues before the CDR3 end, and the germline J gene provides the missing end. This chain uses TRBV2 with TRBJ2-7, with TRBD2 matching over 11 bases. The CDR3 is 16 residues long. V lost 5 bases, J lost 3 bases, and 9 bases stayed unmatched. The germline V gene encodes CDR1 SNHLY and CDR2 FYNNEI. The CDR3 sequence is CASSPASGRSIYEQYF. The covered CDR3 bases are TGTGCCAGCAGTCCCGCTAGCGGGAGGTCAATCTACGAG.

In this sample, this clone is medium-sized (0.01 to 0.1%). The CDR3 is cut off 3 residues early in the read; its end comes from the germline J gene. The chain has TRBV29-1 and TRBJ2-1; 9 bases map to TRBD2. V was clipped by 7 bases and J by 2 bases; unmatched bases: 6. The germline gives CDR1 SQVTM, CDR2 ANQGSEA. There are 14 residues in the CDR3. The part of the CDR3 DNA that was read is TGCAGCGCCTCATTAGCGGGAGCCTACAATGAG. This encodes CSASLAGAYNE. The full CDR3 is CSASLAGAYNEQFF.

This clone appeared many times. The CDR3 is cut off 3 residues early in the read; its end comes from the germline J gene. The chain joins TRBV20-1 to TRBJ1-2; 7 bases agree with TRBD1. The CDR3 has 13 residues. Germline V lookup: CDR1 DFQATT, CDR2 SNEGSKA (reference sequence). J lost 2 bases, V lost 3 bases, and 3 bases had no gene match. The sequenced CDR3 bases are TGCAGTGCTAGCCAGACAGGGAACTATGGC. Its translation is CSASQTGNYG. The whole CDR3 sequence reads CSASQTGNYGYTF.

This clone occurred a few times. The read ends 3 residues shy of where the CDR3 ends; the end is completed using the germline J gene. The gene calls are TRBV18 and TRBJ1-2; possible D gene TRBD1, 6 bases. The CDR3 consists of 13 residues. Germline V gene data show CDR1 as KGHSH and CDR2 as LQKENI. CDR3 DNA (partial): TGTGCCAGCTCACCCAACAGGGACGACGAC. The encoded protein is CASSPNRDDD. The full CDR3 is CASSPNRDDDYTF.

There are many counts of this clone. The read is 3 residues too short to cover the CDR3 end, so that end is filled in from the germline J gene. The chain is built from TRBV19 and TRBJ1-2; 7 bases agree with TRBD1. Germline V gene sequence: CDR1 LNHDA, CDR2 SQIVND (reference sequence). The CDR3 spans 14 residues. J was trimmed by 4 bases and V by 6 bases; bases with no gene match: 8. The sequenced part of the CDR3 DNA is TGTGCCAGTAGAACCCGGGACAGCCTCTATGGC. This gives the protein CASRTRDSLYG. The entire CDR3 protein is CASRTRDSLYGYTF.

Only a few counts were recorded for this clone. The read stops 3 residues short of the end of the CDR3; the missing end is completed from the germline J gene. The V call is TRBV5-1, the J call TRBJ2-7; D is perhaps TRBD1 (5 bases). With 4 bases removed from V and 0 bases from J, the gap between germline ends came to 8 bases. CDR3 length equals 13 residues. Germline V gene lookup returns CDR1 SGHRS and CDR2 YFSETQ. Partial CDR3 DNA: TGCGCCAGCAGCCCCAGGGACTCCTACGAG. Encoded protein: CASSPRDSYE. The complete CDR3 reads CASSPRDSYEQYF.

This clone has a count of ten or more. The read is 3 residues too short to cover the CDR3 end, so that end is filled in from the germline J gene. The rearrangement uses TRBV20-1 and TRBJ2-1, with D perhaps matching TRBD2 (6 bases). Germline-derived CDR1 and CDR2 are DFQATT and SNEGSKA (reference sequence). The CDR3 is 12 amino acids. Trimming stripped 3 bases from V and 6 bases from J, with 9 bases between. The covered CDR3 bases are TGCAGTGCTAGGGAGGGCCTCAATGAG. This gives the protein CSAREGLNE. The entire CDR3 sequence reads CSAREGLNEQFF.

In its sample, this clone was seen many times. Coverage ceases 3 residues before the CDR3 finishes, and the germline J gene fills in the end. This chain links TRBV20-1 with TRBJ2-1; a possible D gene is TRBD1 (6 bases). CDR3 length equals 14 residues. Germline V gives CDR1 DFQATT, CDR2 SNEGSKA (reference sequence). The ends were cut back, 5 bases at V and 2 bases at J, with 13 bases in the middle. Here the CDR3 reads CSAYDRTAYNEQFF. The sequenced CDR3 bases are TGCAGTGCTTATGACAGGACGGCCTACAATGAG.

This clone has at least ten counts. Read coverage stops 3 residues before the CDR3 terminus; the germline J gene supplies the remainder. The genes are TRBV6-2 or TRBV6-3 and TRBJ2-3, with D possibly TRBD1 on 6 matching bases. Germline lookup yields CDR1 MNHEY and CDR2 SVGEGT. CDR3 length: 15 residues. The part of the CDR3 DNA that was read is TGTGCCAGCACTAGATCCCTAGGGGGACGCGAGACG. This translates into CASTRSLGGRET. The full CDR3 protein reads CASTRSLGGRETQYF.

This clone was observed many times. With the read ending 3 residues before the CDR3 end, the germline J gene is used to fill in that end. V gene TRBV5-1 combines with J gene TRBJ2-7, with D unclear. Looked up from germline, CDR1 is SGHRS and CDR2 is YFSETQ. The CDR3 covers 13 residues. The V end was cut by 1 base, the J end by 6 bases, with 11 bases between. CDR3 DNA (partial): TGCGCCAGCAGCTTGTTCAGTCCCTCCGAG. Its translation is CASSLFSPSE. The whole CDR3 is CASSLFSPSEQYF.

This clone was counted ten times or more. The read falls 3 residues short of the CDR3 end, and the missing part is taken from the germline J gene. This chain joins TRBV30 and TRBJ1-1; D gene ambiguous. Germline CDR1 GTSNPN, CDR2 SVGIG (reference sequence). This CDR3 region has 13 residues. The ends were cut back, 1 base at V and 7 bases at J, with 13 bases in the middle. The part of the CDR3 DNA that was read is TGTGCCTGGAGTGCTGGGTACGGGGTTGAA. This encodes CAWSAGYGVE. The complete CDR3 protein is CAWSAGYGVEAFF.

This clone was observed many times. The part of the CDR3 DNA that was read is TGTGCCAGCAGCTTGAATGGCAGGAGCGGGAACGAG. Protein sequence: CASSLNGRSGNE. The whole CDR3 region reads CASSLNGRSGNEQYF. The V gene is TRBV7-9, the J gene TRBJ2-7, with TRBD2 matching over 7 bases. The read halts 3 residues ahead of the CDR3 end, with the missing end drawn from the germline J gene. Unmatched junction bases numbered 10, after V lost 3 bases and J lost 5 bases. CDR1 and CDR2 (germline): SEHNR, FQNEAQ (reference sequence). This CDR3 spans 15 amino acids.

In this sample, this clone turned up many times. The CDR3 end falls 3 residues outside the read, so it is completed with the germline J gene. J is TRBJ2-2 and V is TRBV10-3, with unresolved D. V lost 0 bases to trimming and J lost 5 bases, with 13 bases between them. The CDR3 consists of 16 residues. Germline CDR1 reads ENHRY; CDR2 reads SYGVKD. The sequenced part of the CDR3 DNA is TGTGCCATCAGTGAGTCGACTGGAGATGGGACCGGGGAG. This translates into CAISESTGDGTGE. The entire CDR3 protein reads CAISESTGDGTGELFF.

There are many counts of this clone. The missing CDR3 end, 3 residues past where the read stops, is filled in from the germline J gene. The J gene is TRBJ1-2, the V gene TRBV30; D gene ambiguous. This CDR3 contains 13 residues. V dropped 2 bases and J dropped 5 bases, with 12 bases sitting between them. Germline CDR1 GTSNPN, CDR2 SVGIG (reference sequence). CDR3 sequence reads: CAWSRLAPYGYTF. The part of the CDR3 DNA that was read is TGTGCCTGGAGTAGGTTGGCACCTTATGGC. The variable domain in full, completed from reference TRBV30 and TRBJ1-2, reads SQTIHQWPATLVQPVGSPLSLECTVEGTSNPNLYWYRQAAGRGLQLLFYSVGIGQISSEVPQNLSASRPQDRQFILSSKKLLLSDSGFYLCAWSRLAPYGYTFGSGTRLTVV.

To note about this clone: From the germline J gene comes the end of the CDR3, since the read stops 3 residues before it. This chain connects TRBV5-6 to TRBJ2-5, with D hard to call. Trimming removed 2 bases from V and 7 bases from J, with 9 bases in between. CDR3 length equals 12 residues. Germline assignment: CDR1 SGHDT and CDR2 YYEEEE. CDR3 residues: CASSLGKGTQYF. CDR3 DNA (partial): TGTGCCAGCAGCTTAGGTAAGGGGACC.

This clone came up many times. The read is 3 residues too short to cover the CDR3 end, so that end is filled in from the germline J gene. The rearrangement uses TRBV7-9 and TRBJ1-2; the D is unclear. CDR3 length: 11 residues. Per germline, CDR1 SEHNR and CDR2 FQNEAQ (reference sequence). V dropped 6 bases and J dropped 4 bases, with 6 bases sitting between them. The CDR3 loop reads CASSSSYGYTF. The DNA read from the CDR3 is TGTGCCAGCAGTTCGTCCTATGGC.

With respect to this clone: With the read ending 3 residues before the CDR3 end, the germline J gene is used to fill in that end. The chain employs TRBV13 and TRBJ2-7, with 9 bases fitting TRBD2. J gave up 3 bases and V 0 bases, and 3 bases lay outside the gene matches. The CDR3 runs 15 residues. Germline assignment: CDR1 PRHDT and CDR2 FYEKMQ (reference sequence). CDR3: CASSLGGGGDYEQYF. CDR3 DNA (partial): TGTGCCAGCAGCTTAGGTGGCGGGGGGGACTACGAG. Drawing the rest from reference TRBV13 and TRBJ2-7, the complete variable domain is AAGVIQSPRHLIKEKRETATLKCYPIPRHDTVYWYQQGPGQDPQFLISFYEKMQSDKGSIPDRFSAQQFSDYHSELNMSSLELGDSALYFCASSLGGGGDYEQYFGPGTRLTVT.

This clone has a count of ten or more. Coverage ceases 3 residues before the CDR3 finishes, and the germline J gene fills in the end. This chain joins TRBV7-8 and TRBJ2-1; a weak D match, TRBD2 (6 bases). This CDR3 region has 16 residues. Trimming removed 5 bases at V and 5 bases at J, with 19 bases between. CDR1 SGHVS and CDR2 FQNEAQ come from the germline V gene. Incomplete CDR3 DNA: TGTGCCAGCAGCCAGGCGGGACTCCCGGCTGACAATGAG. Translated, it gives CASSQAGLPADNE. The full CDR3 protein is CASSQAGLPADNEQFF.

There are many counts of this clone. The read is 3 residues too short to cover the CDR3 end, so that end is filled in from the germline J gene. The chain has TRBV7-3 and TRBJ2-1, with D possibly TRBD1 on 6 matching bases. CDR3 size: 13 residues. With 5 bases removed from V and 9 bases from J, the gap between germline ends came to 14 bases. Germline assignment: CDR1 SGHTA and CDR2 FQGTGA. This chain's CDR3 is CASSTEPDSEQFF. The CDR3 bases that were read are TGTGCCAGCAGCACCGAACCGGACAGTGAG.

Concerning this clone itself: The read falls 3 residues short of the CDR3 end, and the missing part is taken from the germline J gene. The chain combines TRBV5-5 with TRBJ2-1; 9 nucleotides line up with TRBD1. V was clipped by 4 bases and J by 2 bases; unmatched bases: 4. Germline loops: CDR1 SGHKS, CDR2 YYEKEE (reference sequence). This CDR3 spans 15 amino acids. CDR3 loop: CASSAGTGTYNEQFF. Incomplete CDR3 DNA: TGTGCCAGCAGCGCCGGGACAGGGACCTACAATGAG.

This clone was seen many times. The CDR3 end lies 3 residues beyond the end of the read and is filled in from the germline J gene. The rearrangement links TRBV7-3 to TRBJ2-1, with 7 bases that match TRBD1. The length of the CDR3 is 18 residues. The germline V gene encodes CDR1 SGHTA and CDR2 FQGTGA. J gave up 0 bases and V 4 bases, and 12 bases lay outside the gene matches. The CDR3 sequence is CASSSPLPGTASYNEQFF. Partial CDR3 DNA: TGTGCCAGCAGCTCTCCTTTACCCGGGACAGCCTCCTACAATGAG.

Worth noting for this clone: Sequencing ends 3 residues short of the CDR3 end; the germline J gene provides the rest. This sequence joins TRBV7-9 and TRBJ2-1; 9 bases are a match to TRBD2. The trim removed 0 bases at V and 3 bases at J, leaving 0 bases unmatched. Germline values: CDR1 SEHNR, CDR2 FQNEAQ (reference sequence). The length of the CDR3 is 15 residues. The CDR3 loop reads CASSLAAGGYNEQFF. Partial CDR3 DNA: TGTGCCAGCAGCTTAGCAGCGGGAGGCTACAATGAG. Full variable domain (rest looked up from reference TRBV7-9 and TRBJ2-1): DTGVSQNPRHKITKRGQNVTFRCDPISEHNRLYWYRQTLGQGPEFLTYFQNEAQLEKSRLLSDRFSAERPKGSFSTLEIQRTEQGDSAMYLCASSLAAGGYNEQFFGPGTRLTVL.

This clone was detected ten times or more. The read ends 3 residues shy of where the CDR3 ends; the end is completed using the germline J gene. The chain recombines TRBV7-2 with TRBJ2-2, with TRBD1 as a possible D gene (6 bases). The CDR3 spans 15 residues. Trimming left V 1 base short and J 5 bases short, with 11 bases between. Germline loops: CDR1 SGHTA, CDR2 FQGNSA. The CDR3 sequence: CASSLGQGRTGELFF. CDR3 DNA (partial): TGTGCCAGCAGCTTAGGGCAGGGGAGAACCGGGGAG. Filled out from reference TRBV7-2 and TRBJ2-2, the complete variable domain reads GAGVSQSPSNKVTEKGKDVELRCDPISGHTALYWYRQSLGQGLEFLIYFQGNSAPDKSGLPSDRFSAERTGGSVSTLTIQRTQQEDSAVYLCASSLGQGRTGELFFGEGSRLTVL.